Shown below are 31 T cell receptor beta chains from a single sample sequenced in a study of T cell responses to AZD1222 COVID-19 vaccine. Sequencing used immunoSEQ multiplex PCR; TCRdb keeps in-frame clones, though not all of them. The sample contains about 150,000 clones, 70% to 90% of which appear only once. The input for sequencing was peripheral blood, taken on day 0 of AZD1222 vaccination. The source is an adult in good health.

The chain is built from TRBV11-3 and TRBJ2-7; TRBD2 matches at 9 bases. Trimming took 1 base from V and 4 from J; bases not matched to a gene: 5. This CDR3 has 15 residues. Germline values: CDR1 SGHNT, CDR2 YENEEA. The CDR3 bases are TGTGCCAGCAGCTTAGGGTTTAGCGGGAGTTACGAGCAGTACTTC. As protein: CASSLGFSGSYEQYF.

The chain employs TRBV28 and TRBJ2-3; tentative D call: TRBD2 (5 bases). CDR3 length: 13 amino acids. Germline V gene sequence: CDR1 MDHEN, CDR2 SYDVKM. V was trimmed by 2 bases and J by 7 bases, leaving 10 bases between them. CDR3 DNA: TGTGCCAGCAGTTTAGAGGGAAGGTATACGCAGTATTTT. It specifies CASSLEGRYTQYF.

The rearrangement links TRBV24-1 to TRBJ1-5, with D tentatively TRBD1 (6 bases). The CDR3 runs to 15 residues. Germline values: CDR1 KGHDR, CDR2 SFDVKD. V was trimmed by 2 bases and J by 7 bases, leaving 14 bases between them. DNA for the CDR3: TGTGCCACCAGTGATTCGTCAGGGGCCGGGCAGCCCCAGCATTTT. Translated, it gives CATSDSSGAGQPQHF.

CDR3 nucleotides: TGTGCCAGCAGCCAAAGGGTGGGGGCCGGGGAGCTGTTTTTT. Protein: CASSQRVGAGELFF. The rearrangement uses TRBV3-1 (or the pseudogene TRBV3-2) and TRBJ2-2; D might be TRBD1 or TRBD2, each matching 5 bases. Trimming shortened V by 2 bases and J by 6 bases, and 10 bases separated the two germline ends. This CDR3 spans 14 amino acids. The germline V gene encodes CDR1 LGHDT and CDR2 YNNKEL (reference sequence).

The CDR3 nucleotides are TGTGCCAGCAGCTTCGGGACAGCTGGAAACACCATATATTTT. This gives the protein CASSFGTAGNTIYF. The gene calls are TRBV5-4 and TRBJ1-3; 7 nucleotides match TRBD1. Germline CDR1 reads SGHNT; CDR2 reads YYREEE (reference sequence). V shed 2 bases and J 2 bases; nucleotides not matched to a gene: 1. This CDR3 region has 14 residues.

The V and J genes are TRBV6-2 or TRBV6-3 and TRBJ2-7, with D possibly matching TRBD2 (5 bases). CDR3 size: 15 residues. Germline CDR1 and CDR2: MNHEY and SVGEGT. Trimming took 5 bases from V and 2 from J, leaving 16 bases between them. The CDR3 nucleotides are TGTGCCAGCAGTCCGGCGAGGCTAGCTACCTACGAGCAGTACTTC. It yields the protein CASSPARLATYEQYF.

V is TRBV3-1 (or the pseudogene TRBV3-2) and J is TRBJ1-2, with 11 bases identical to TRBD1. This CDR3 region has 14 residues. Germline CDR1 LGHDT, CDR2 YNNKEL (reference sequence). Trimming took 4 bases from V and 4 from J; bases not matched to a gene: 2. The CDR3 nucleotides read TGTGCCAGCAGCCGGACAGGGGGCATCTATGGCTACACCTTC. Encoded protein: CASSRTGGIYGYTF.

The genes are TRBV10-3 and TRBJ2-7; 10 bases are shared with TRBD2. CDR3 size: 15 residues. Losses at the gene ends were 6 bases for V and 1 base for J; bases not matched to a gene: 6. Germline V gene data show CDR1 as ENHRY and CDR2 as SYGVKD. Here the CDR3 reads CAIRNFSGRSYEQYF. Here the CDR3 DNA reads TGTGCCATCAGGAATTTTAGCGGGAGGTCCTACGAGCAGTACTTC.

The chain links TRBV4-1 to TRBJ2-2; D is perhaps TRBD1 or TRBD2 (5 bases each). Trimming took 5 bases from V and 6 from J, leaving 19 bases between them. The CDR3 consists of 16 residues. Per the germline V gene, CDR1 is MGHRA and CDR2 is YSYEKL. As DNA, the CDR3 is TGCGCCAGCAGCTCCCTTACTAGGAGCAGGGCCGGGGAGCTGTTTTTT. Translation: CASSSLTRSRAGELFF.

This chain joins TRBV24-1 and TRBJ2-7, with 9 nucleotides matching TRBD1. CDR1 and CDR2 from the germline V gene are KGHDR and SFDVKD. The CDR3 totals 16 residues. The V segment lost 2 bases and the J segment 4 bases; nucleotides outside the gene matches: 8. The CDR3 nucleotides are TGTGCCACCAGTGATTGGCAACAGGGACAGGGTTACGAGCAGTACTTC. It yields the protein CATSDWQQGQGYEQYF.

This clone was detected a few times. This chain links TRBV28 with TRBJ1-5; possibly TRBD1 for D (6 bases). The CDR3 has 16 amino acids. Germline V lookup: CDR1 MDHEN, CDR2 SYDVKM. Between the trimmed V and J ends, which lost 7 bases and 1 base, there was a span of 17 bases. CDR3 protein: CASIQGGGKSNQPQHF. The CDR3 bases are TGTGCCAGCATTCAAGGGGGAGGTAAAAGCAATCAGCCCCAGCATTTT. Full variable domain (rest looked up from reference TRBV28 and TRBJ1-5): DVKVTQSSRYLVKRTGEKVFLECVQDMDHENMFWYRQDPGLGLRLIYFSYDVKMKEKGDIPEGYSVSREKKERFSLILESASTNQTSMYLCASIQGGGKSNQPQHFGDGTRLSIL.

The rearrangement links TRBV9 to TRBJ1-1; D not resolved. Trimming stripped 0 bases from V and 3 bases from J, with 18 bases between. Germline V gives CDR1 SGDLS, CDR2 YYNGEE. This CDR3 is built from 17 residues. DNA for the CDR3: TGTGCCAGCAGCGTAGGATCCAACCCTTTTGGGGACACTGAAGCTTTCTTT. Residues: CASSVGSNPFGDTEAFF.

The CDR3 protein is CASSLGRWNNQPQHF. The DNA of the CDR3 is TGTGCCAGCAGTTTGGGACGATGGAATAATCAGCCCCAGCATTTT. The J gene is TRBJ1-5, the V gene TRBV28; a weak D match, TRBD1 (5 bases). The V end lost 3 bases, the J end lost 4 bases, and 13 bases lay between the germline ends. This CDR3 has 15 residues. Germline V lookup: CDR1 MDHEN, CDR2 SYDVKM.

This clone appeared a single time. This chain links TRBV7-8 with TRBJ1-5, with D perhaps TRBD1 (5 bases). This CDR3 spans 15 amino acids. V shed 5 bases and J shed 0 bases, with 11 bases lying between them. Germline loops: CDR1 SGHVS, CDR2 FQNEAQ. CDR3 region: CASSVLGLSNQPQHF. CDR3 bases: TGTGCCAGCAGCGTTCTGGGGCTTAGCAATCAGCCCCAGCATTTT.

This chain joins TRBV19 and TRBJ1-2; 8 bases are a match to TRBD1. CDR3 length equals 16 residues. The V gene end was trimmed by 5 bases and the J gene end by 2 bases; junction bases not matched to a gene: 10. Germline V gene sequence: CDR1 LNHDA, CDR2 SQIVND (reference sequence). DNA for the CDR3: TGTGCCAGTAGTCCCTCAGGACAGGGAGGGAACTATGGCTACACCTTC. As protein: CASSPSGQGGNYGYTF.

The chain uses TRBV7-3 and TRBJ2-1, with a weak D call TRBD2 (5 bases). CDR3 length: 13 amino acids. Germline CDR1 and CDR2: SGHTA and FQGTGA. V was clipped by 3 bases and J by 7 bases, with 10 bases between them. CDR3 residues: CASSFRSGNEQFF. The CDR3 DNA is TGTGCCAGCAGCTTTCGGTCGGGGAATGAGCAGTTCTTC. Complete variable domain (other parts from reference TRBV7-3 and TRBJ2-1): GAGVSQTPSNKVTEKGKYVELRCDPISGHTALYWYRQSLGQGPEFLIYFQGTGAADDSGLPNDRFFAVRPEGSVSTLKIQRTERGDSAVYLCASSFRSGNEQFFGPGTRLTVL.

This chain connects TRBV10-3 to TRBJ1-1, with D perhaps matching TRBD1 (6 bases). The V end lost 6 bases, the J end lost 4 bases, and 15 bases lay between the germline ends. The CDR3 length is 14 residues. Per germline, CDR1 ENHRY and CDR2 SYGVKD. In DNA, the CDR3 is TGTGCCATCAGCAACAGGGAGGTTACCACTGAAGCTTTCTTT. Amino acids: CAISNREVTTEAFF.

V and J are TRBV7-2 and TRBJ2-2; 8 nucleotides line up with TRBD2. The CDR3 runs 15 residues. The germline V gene has CDR1 SGHTA and CDR2 FQGNSA. V shed 3 bases, J shed 4 bases, and the junction held 4 bases outside the gene matches. CDR3 in DNA: TGTGCCAGCAGCTTCGGGAGGGCCGGCACCGGGGAGCTGTTTTTT. Translation gives CASSFGRAGTGELFF.

The V call is TRBV18, the J call TRBJ2-7; tentatively, D is TRBD2 (6 bases). This CDR3 contains 13 residues. From germline, CDR1 is KGHSH and CDR2 LQKENI. V lost 3 bases, J lost 7 bases, and 13 bases lay in between. The CDR3 is CASSPGGAREQYF. Here the CDR3 DNA reads TGTGCCAGCTCACCGGGGGGAGCGCGTGAGCAGTACTTC.

The chain has TRBV28 and TRBJ1-2, with D perhaps TRBD1 (5 bases). This CDR3 comprises 13 residues. V dropped 6 bases and J dropped 4 bases, with 12 bases sitting between them. Germline CDR1 MDHEN, CDR2 SYDVKM. The CDR3 is CASRSTVGYGYTF. Written as DNA, the CDR3 is TGTGCCAGCAGGTCGACAGTCGGCTATGGCTACACCTTC.

The V call is TRBV5-1, the J call TRBJ2-7, with D possibly matching TRBD2 (5 bases). V shed 0 bases and J shed 7 bases, with 11 bases lying between them. The length of the CDR3 is 13 residues. Germline V gives CDR1 SGHRS, CDR2 YFSETQ. DNA for the CDR3: TGCGCCAGCAGCTTGGGCGGAGGTAGGGAGCAGTACTTC. Translated: CASSLGGGREQYF.

This clone was observed a few times. The rearrangement joins TRBV4-2 to TRBJ2-1, with D maybe TRBD2 (5 bases). The CDR3 sequence is 16 residues long. Looked up from germline, CDR1 is LGHNA and CDR2 is YNFKEQ. Trimming took 0 bases from V and 1 from J, leaving 10 bases between them. This CDR3 is CASSQDVGVSYNEQFF. DNA for the CDR3: TGTGCCAGCAGCCAAGATGTGGGAGTTTCCTACAATGAGCAGTTCTTC.

In this sample, this clone turned up once. The rearrangement joins TRBV7-2 to TRBJ1-6, with D unresolved. The V and J ends lost 0 bases and 7 bases respectively, with 7 bases between them. In germline, CDR1 is SGHTA, CDR2 FQGNSA. CDR3 length: 14 residues. CDR3 DNA: TGTGCCAGCAGCTTAGCAGGGTCCAATTCACCCCTCCACTTT. It yields the protein CASSLAGSNSPLHF. The entire variable domain, with the rest obtained from reference TRBV7-2 and TRBJ1-6, is as follows: GAGVSQSPSNKVTEKGKDVELRCDPISGHTALYWYRQSLGQGLEFLIYFQGNSAPDKSGLPSDRFSAERTGGSVSTLTIQRTQQEDSAVYLCASSLAGSNSPLHFGNGTRLTVT.

V usage is TRBV7-2 and J usage is TRBJ1-3; a weak D match, TRBD1 (5 bases). Germline values: CDR1 SGHTA, CDR2 FQGNSA. There are 16 residues in the CDR3. Trimming stripped 0 bases from V and 2 bases from J, with 11 bases between. CDR3 coding DNA: TGTGCCAGCAGCTTAGCGCGGGGGGAGACTGGAAACACCATATATTTT. This encodes CASSLARGETGNTIYF.

The genes are TRBV28 and TRBJ1-2; D is ambiguous. Trimming removed 1 base from V and 3 bases from J, with 6 bases in between. CDR1 and CDR2 (germline): MDHEN, SYDVKM. CDR3 length: 13 residues. In DNA, the CDR3 is TGTGCCAGCAGTTTATATAGGGACTATGGCTACACCTTC. This codes for CASSLYRDYGYTF.

This chain joins TRBV6-5 and TRBJ1-5; no definite D call. The germline CDR1 and CDR2 sequences are MNHEY and SVGAGI. This CDR3 spans 15 amino acids. V shed 6 bases and J shed 2 bases, with 14 bases lying between them. CDR3 nucleotide sequence: TGTGCCAGCAGCCCGGGTGCTGGAGGCAATCAGCCCCAGCATTTT. Encoded protein: CASSPGAGGNQPQHF.

The chain joins TRBV7-2 to TRBJ2-7, with 8 bases aligning to TRBD1. This CDR3 is 16 amino acids long. Germline values: CDR1 SGHTA, CDR2 FQGNSA. V trimming: 0 bases; J trimming: 6 bases; junction bases outside the gene matches: 10. The CDR3 region has the DNA TGTGCCAGCAGCTTAGCTTCGTGGACAGGGACGCTCGAGCAGTACTTC. It is translated as CASSLASWTGTLEQYF.

Written as DNA, the CDR3 is TGCAGCGTTTCGGGACTAGCGGGTTACCAAGAGACCCAGTACTTC. This gives the protein CSVSGLAGYQETQYF. V gene TRBV29-1 combines with J gene TRBJ2-5, with 12 nucleotides matching TRBD2. The CDR3 has 15 residues. V trimming: 5 bases; J trimming: 0 bases; junction bases outside the gene matches: 4. CDR1 and CDR2 (germline): SQVTM, ANQGSEA.

J is TRBJ2-3 and V is TRBV7-2; D not certain. This CDR3 has 11 residues. Germline CDR1 and CDR2: SGHTA and FQGNSA. V lost 4 bases, J lost 4 bases, and 3 bases lay in between. The CDR3 DNA sequence: TGTGCCAGCAGCTACTCAGATACGCAGTATTTT. This gives the protein CASSYSDTQYF.

The chain links TRBV5-1 to TRBJ1-6; possible D gene TRBD1, 5 bases. Germline CDR1 is SGHRS and CDR2 is YFSETQ. The V gene lost 0 bases and the J gene lost 4 bases, with 8 bases spanning the gap. This CDR3 contains 15 residues. CDR3 sequence reads: CASSLVAGYNSPLHF. The CDR3 coding sequence is TGCGCCAGCAGCTTGGTGGCAGGGTATAATTCACCCCTCCACTTT.

The V call is TRBV6-2 or TRBV6-3, the J call TRBJ2-2; no firm D call. Germline V gene data show CDR1 as MNHEY and CDR2 as SVGEGT. This CDR3 has 15 residues. Trimming removed 5 bases at V and 4 bases at J, with 14 bases between. The CDR3 sequence is CASSPPRTITGELFF. DNA of the CDR3: TGTGCCAGCAGTCCCCCAAGGACGATCACCGGGGAGCTGTTTTTT.